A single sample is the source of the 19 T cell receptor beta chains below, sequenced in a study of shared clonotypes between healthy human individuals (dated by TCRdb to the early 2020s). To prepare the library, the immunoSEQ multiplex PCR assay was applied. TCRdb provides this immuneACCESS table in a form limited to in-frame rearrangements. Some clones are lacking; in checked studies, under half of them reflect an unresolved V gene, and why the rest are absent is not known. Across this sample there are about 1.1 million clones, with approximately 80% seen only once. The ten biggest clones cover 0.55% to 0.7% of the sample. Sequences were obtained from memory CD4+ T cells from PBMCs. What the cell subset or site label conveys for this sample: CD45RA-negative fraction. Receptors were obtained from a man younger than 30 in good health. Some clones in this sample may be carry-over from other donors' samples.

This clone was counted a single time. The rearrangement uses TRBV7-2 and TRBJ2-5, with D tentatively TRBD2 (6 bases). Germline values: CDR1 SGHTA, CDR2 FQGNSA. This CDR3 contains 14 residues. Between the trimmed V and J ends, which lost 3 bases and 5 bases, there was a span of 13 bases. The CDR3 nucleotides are TGTGCCAGCAGCTTTCAGGTTGGGGGGGAGACCCAGTACTTC. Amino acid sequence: CASSFQVGGETQYF. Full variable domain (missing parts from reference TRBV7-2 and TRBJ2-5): GAGVSQSPSNKVTEKGKDVELRCDPISGHTALYWYRQSLGQGLEFLIYFQGNSAPDKSGLPSDRFSAERTGGSVSTLTIQRTQQEDSAVYLCASSFQVGGETQYFGPGTRLLVL.

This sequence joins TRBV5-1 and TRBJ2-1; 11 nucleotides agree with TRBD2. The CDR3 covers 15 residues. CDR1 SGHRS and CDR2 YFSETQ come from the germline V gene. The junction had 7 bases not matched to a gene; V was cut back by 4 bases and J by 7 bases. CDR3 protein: CASSVTSGSFNEQFF. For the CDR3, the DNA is TGCGCCAGCAGCGTCACTAGCGGGAGTTTTAATGAGCAGTTCTTC.

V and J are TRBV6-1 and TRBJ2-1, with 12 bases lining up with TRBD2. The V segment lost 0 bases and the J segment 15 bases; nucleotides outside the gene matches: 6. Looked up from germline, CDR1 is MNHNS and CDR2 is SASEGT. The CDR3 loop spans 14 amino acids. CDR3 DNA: TGTGCCAGCAGTGAAGCCCCTAGCGGGAGGGTTCCGTTCTTC. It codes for CASSEAPSGRVPFF.

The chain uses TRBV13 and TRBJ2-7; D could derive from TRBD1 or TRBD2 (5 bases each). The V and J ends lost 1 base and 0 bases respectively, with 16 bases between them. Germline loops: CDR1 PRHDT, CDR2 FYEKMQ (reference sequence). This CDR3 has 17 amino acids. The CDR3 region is CASSLAFGPGTSYEQYF. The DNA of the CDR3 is TGTGCCAGCAGCTTAGCTTTCGGGCCTGGGACCTCCTACGAGCAGTACTTC.

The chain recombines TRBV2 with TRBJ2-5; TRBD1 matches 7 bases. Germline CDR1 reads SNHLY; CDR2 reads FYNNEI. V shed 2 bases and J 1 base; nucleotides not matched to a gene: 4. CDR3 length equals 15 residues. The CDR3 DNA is TGTGCCAGCAGTGAAAGGACAGGCTTCCAAGAGACCCAGTACTTC. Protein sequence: CASSERTGFQETQYF.

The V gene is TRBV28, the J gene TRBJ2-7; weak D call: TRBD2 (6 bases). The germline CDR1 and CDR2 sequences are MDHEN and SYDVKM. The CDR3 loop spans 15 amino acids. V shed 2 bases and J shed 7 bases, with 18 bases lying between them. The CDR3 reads CASSLPRGRPTEQYF. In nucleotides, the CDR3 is TGTGCCAGCAGTTTACCGCGGGGCCGACCTACGGAGCAGTACTTC.

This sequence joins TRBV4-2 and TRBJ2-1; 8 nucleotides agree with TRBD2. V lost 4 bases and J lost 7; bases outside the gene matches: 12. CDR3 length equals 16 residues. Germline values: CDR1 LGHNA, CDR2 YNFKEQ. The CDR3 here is CASSRAVGSGNNEQFF. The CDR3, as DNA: TGTGCCAGCAGCCGGGCCGTCGGTAGCGGGAATAATGAGCAGTTCTTC.

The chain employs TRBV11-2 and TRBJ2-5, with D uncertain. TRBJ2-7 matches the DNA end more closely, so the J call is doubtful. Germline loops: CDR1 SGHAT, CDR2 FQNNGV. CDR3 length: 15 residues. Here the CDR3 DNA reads TGTGCCAGCAGCTTACAGCCGACCGCCGGCTACGAGCAGTACTTC. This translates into CASSLQPTAGYEQYF.

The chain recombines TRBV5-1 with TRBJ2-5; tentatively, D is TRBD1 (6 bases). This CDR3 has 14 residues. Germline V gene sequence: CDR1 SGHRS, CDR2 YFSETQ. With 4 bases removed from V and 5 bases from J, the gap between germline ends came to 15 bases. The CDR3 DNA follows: TGCGCCAGCAGCCTTCAGGGCCAGGGGGAGACCCAGTACTTC. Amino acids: CASSLQGQGETQYF.

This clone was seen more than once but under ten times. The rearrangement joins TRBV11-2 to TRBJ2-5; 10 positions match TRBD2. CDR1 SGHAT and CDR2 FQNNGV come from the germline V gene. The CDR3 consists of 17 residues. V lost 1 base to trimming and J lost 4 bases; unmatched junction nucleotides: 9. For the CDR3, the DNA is TGTGCCAGCAGCTTAGCACTACCGAGCGGGAGGGGAGAGACCCAGTACTTC. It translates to CASSLALPSGRGETQYF.

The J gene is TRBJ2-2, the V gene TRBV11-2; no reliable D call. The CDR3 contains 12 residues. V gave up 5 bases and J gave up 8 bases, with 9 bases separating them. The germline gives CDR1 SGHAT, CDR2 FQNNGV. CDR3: CASSPHRGELFF. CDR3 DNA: TGTGCCAGCAGCCCCCATCGTGGGGAGCTGTTTTTT.

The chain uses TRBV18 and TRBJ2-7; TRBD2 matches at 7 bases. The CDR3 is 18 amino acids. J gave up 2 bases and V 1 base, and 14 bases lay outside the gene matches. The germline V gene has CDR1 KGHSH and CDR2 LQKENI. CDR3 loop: CASSPRGGDGRSAYEQYF. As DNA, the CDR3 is TGTGCCAGCTCACCACGGGGAGGGGACGGGAGGTCTGCCTACGAGCAGTACTTC. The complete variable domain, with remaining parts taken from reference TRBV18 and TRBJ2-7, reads NAGVMQNPRHLVRRRGQEARLRCSPMKGHSHVYWYRQLPEEGLKFMVYLQKENIIDESGMPKERFSAEFPKEGPSILRIQQVVRGDSAAYFCASSPRGGDGRSAYEQYFGPGTRLTVT.

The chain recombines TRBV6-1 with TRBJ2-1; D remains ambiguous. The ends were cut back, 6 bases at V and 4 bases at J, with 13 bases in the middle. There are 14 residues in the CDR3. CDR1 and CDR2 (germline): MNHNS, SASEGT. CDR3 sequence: CASRSHRPYNEQFF. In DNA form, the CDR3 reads TGTGCCAGCAGGTCCCACCGCCCTTACAATGAGCAGTTCTTC.

The CDR3 nucleotides are TGTGCCAGCAGTCAGGGGGCCTATGGCTACACCTTC. It translates to CASSQGAYGYTF. V and J are TRBV28 and TRBJ1-2; 8 bases line up with TRBD1. The V and J ends lost 5 bases and 4 bases, in that order; junction bases with no gene match: 0. The germline V gene has CDR1 MDHEN and CDR2 SYDVKM. The CDR3 totals 12 residues.

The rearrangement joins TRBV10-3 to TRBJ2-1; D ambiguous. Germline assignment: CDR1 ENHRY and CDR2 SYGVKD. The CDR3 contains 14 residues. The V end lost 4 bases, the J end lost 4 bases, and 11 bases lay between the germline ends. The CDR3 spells CAISVGSHYNEQFF. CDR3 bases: TGTGCCATCAGTGTAGGTAGTCATTACAATGAGCAGTTCTTC.

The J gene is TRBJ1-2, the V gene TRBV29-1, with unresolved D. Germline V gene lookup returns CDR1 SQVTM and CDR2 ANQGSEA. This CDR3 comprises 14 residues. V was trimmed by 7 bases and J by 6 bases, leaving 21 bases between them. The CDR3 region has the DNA TGCAGCGCCTTGAGACTTAGGGAGGCTGATGGCTACACCTTC. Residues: CSALRLREADGYTF.

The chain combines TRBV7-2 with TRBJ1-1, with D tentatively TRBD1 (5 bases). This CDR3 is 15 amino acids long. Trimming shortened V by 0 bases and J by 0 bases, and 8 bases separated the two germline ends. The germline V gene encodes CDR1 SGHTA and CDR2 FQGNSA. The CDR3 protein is CASSLAGALNTEAFF. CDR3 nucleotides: TGTGCCAGCAGCTTAGCAGGGGCCCTGAACACTGAAGCTTTCTTT.

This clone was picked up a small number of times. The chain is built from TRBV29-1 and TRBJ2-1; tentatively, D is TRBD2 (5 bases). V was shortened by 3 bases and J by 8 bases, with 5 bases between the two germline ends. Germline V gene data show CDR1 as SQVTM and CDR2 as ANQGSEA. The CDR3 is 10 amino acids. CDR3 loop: CSVDSDEQFF. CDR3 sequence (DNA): TGCAGCGTTGATAGCGATGAGCAGTTCTTC.

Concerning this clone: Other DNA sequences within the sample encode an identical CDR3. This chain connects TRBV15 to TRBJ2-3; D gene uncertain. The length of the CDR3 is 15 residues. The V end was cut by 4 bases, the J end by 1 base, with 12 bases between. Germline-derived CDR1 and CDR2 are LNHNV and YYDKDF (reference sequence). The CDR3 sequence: CATSIPLAGTDTQYF. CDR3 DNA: TGTGCCACCAGCATTCCCCTGGCGGGCACAGATACGCAGTATTTT. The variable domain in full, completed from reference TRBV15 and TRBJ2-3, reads DAMVIQNPRYQVTQFGKPVTLSCSQTLNHNVMYWYQQKSSQAPKLLFHYYDKDFNNEADTPDNFQSRRPNTSFCFLDIRSPGLGDTAMYLCATSIPLAGTDTQYFGPGTRLTVL.